Below are 10 T cell receptor beta chains sequenced from a single sample in a study of CD8+ T cells in alopecia areata. A panel of CD4, CD8alpha, NKG2D, NKG2ACE and other markers served to sort pooled cutaneous lymph node cells. Extracted RNA was reverse transcribed, and the resulting cDNA served as sequencing template. The repertoire was sequenced with immunoSEQ multiplex PCR; TCRdb's copy has only in-frame clones and lacks some. Listed for the sample are under 350,000 clones, none seen a single time. Sequencing was performed on CD4+ T cells sorted from a lymph node. These receptors all come from a C3H/HeJ mouse with alopecia areata. The mouse strain carries the MHC haplotype H2-k.

This clone was counted a few times. These gene names are mouse names. The sequenced fragment ends 3 residues before the CDR3 boundary, so the rest is inferred from the germline J gene. In the same sample, other DNA sequences code for this CDR3. The rearrangement links TRBV13-3 to TRBJ1-6, with D possibly matching TRBD1 (6 bases). TRBJ1-6 is sorted into the ORF group, with uncertain function. V was clipped by 2 bases and J by 7 bases, with 10 bases between them. The CDR3 runs to 14 residues. Germline V CDR1 and CDR2: NNHDY, SYVADS. The CDR3 reads CASSEQGSNSPLYF. CDR3 bases read: TGTGCCAGCAGTGAGCAGGGGAGCAATTCGCCC.

Comments on this clone: Mouse germline and gene names are used. The DNA ends 4 residues before the CDR3 does, and the rest of the CDR3 is filled in from the germline J gene. Other DNA sequences in this sample translate to the same CDR3. This chain links TRBV31 with TRBJ2-5; perhaps TRBD2 as D (6 bases). Trimming took off 2 bases at V and 3 bases at J, with 9 bases between the two ends. This CDR3 contains 13 residues. Germline values: CDR1 GKSSPN, CDR2 SITVG. CDR3 protein: CAWSSGGQDTQYF. The CDR3 DNA, read in part, is TGTGCCTGGAGTAGTGGGGGACAAGAC.

This clone has just a few counts. Gene labels here are mouse ones. The read stops 4 residues short of the end of the CDR3; the missing end is completed from the germline J gene. The chain joins TRBV5 to TRBJ1-2; TRBD1 agrees at 7 bases. The CDR3 extends over 15 amino acids. The V and J ends lost 2 bases and 3 bases, in that order; junction bases with no gene match: 6. CDR1 and CDR2 (germline): LGHNA, YNLKQL (reference sequence). The CDR3 bases that were read are TGTGCCAGCAGCCAAACAGGGGTGAGGGACTCC. It yields the protein CASSQTGVRDS. The complete CDR3 sequence is CASSQTGVRDSDYTF.

As concerns this clone: Mouse gene names apply. The sequenced fragment ends 4 residues before the CDR3 boundary, so the rest is inferred from the germline J gene. This chain uses TRBV13-2 with TRBJ2-2, with D tentatively TRBD1 (6 bases). Trimming stripped 7 bases from V and 0 bases from J, with 10 bases between. The CDR3 totals 14 residues. Per the germline V gene, CDR1 is NNHNN and CDR2 is SYGAGS (reference sequence). The sequenced CDR3 bases are TGTGCCAGCTACGGACAGACAAACACCGGG. Protein: CASYGQTNTG. The CDR3 as a whole reads CASYGQTNTGQLYF.

About this clone: The genes and germline here are from mouse. With the read ending 3 residues before the CDR3 end, the germline J gene is used to fill in that end. Other nucleotide sequences from this sample produce the same CDR3. The gene calls are TRBV19 and TRBJ1-6; 12 bases agree with TRBD1. TRBJ1-6 is given ORF status, its function remaining uncertain. Germline V gene data show CDR1 as FNHDT and CDR2 as SITEND (reference sequence). This CDR3 is built from 16 residues. Germline trimming cut 2 bases from V and 6 bases from J; bases unmatched to any gene: 3. The CDR3: CASSIRDRGLNSPLYF. CDR3 bases read: TGTGCCAGCAGTATCCGGGACAGGGGGCTTAATTCGCCC.

Concerning this clone: Gene names refer to mouse genes. The read gets to within 4 residues of the CDR3 end, and the germline J gene fills in the rest. Within the sample, other DNA sequences also encode this same CDR3. The chain links TRBV5 to TRBJ2-3; TRBD1 matches 7 bases. Trimming cost V 0 bases and J 3 bases; bases outside gene matches: 0. Germline-derived CDR1 and CDR2 are LGHNA and YNLKQL (reference sequence). The CDR3 has 14 amino acids. CDR3 protein: CASSQEQGAETLYF. The sequenced CDR3 bases are TGTGCCAGCAGCCAAGAACAGGGGGCAGAA.

Remarks on this clone: The genes and germline here are from mouse. The missing CDR3 end, 4 residues past where the read stops, is filled in from the germline J gene. Other DNA sequences in this specimen translate into the identical CDR3. J is TRBJ2-3 and V is TRBV13-1; D possibly corresponds to TRBD1 (5 bases). Germline V CDR1 and CDR2: NSHNY, SYGAGN. The V and J ends lost 1 base and 0 bases respectively, with 6 bases between them. The CDR3 spans 14 residues. The CDR3 spells CASSDRQSAETLYF. The sequenced CDR3 bases are TGTGCCAGCAGTGATAGACAGAGTGCAGAA.

On this clone: The genes and germline here are from mouse. This CDR3 reads CTCSADPGLGSYEQYF. The part of the CDR3 DNA that was read is TGCACCTGCAGTGCAGATCCGGGACTGGGGTCCTAT. The chain uses TRBV1 and TRBJ2-7; 10 nucleotides align to TRBD2. The CDR3 end is not reached by the read, which stops 4 residues before it; the germline J gene fills it in. The CDR3 is 16 residues long. V lost 0 bases and J lost 1; bases outside the gene matches: 3. CDR1 and CDR2 from the germline V gene are NSQYPW and LRSPGD (reference sequence).

A remark on this clone: These gene names are mouse names. The read stops 4 residues short of the end of the CDR3; the missing end is completed from the germline J gene. This sample includes further DNA sequences coding for the same CDR3. This sequence joins TRBV19 and TRBJ2-7, with 8 bases aligning to TRBD2. The CDR3 is 13 amino acids. Germline loops: CDR1 FNHDT, CDR2 SITEND (reference sequence). The CDR3: CASSKTGDYEQYF. The sequenced part of the CDR3 DNA is TGTGCCAGCAGTAAGACTGGGGATTAT.

Points on this clone: Mouse names are used for the genes. The read stops 4 residues short of the end of the CDR3; the missing end is completed from the germline J gene. This chain links TRBV1 with TRBJ1-1; 10 bases match TRBD1. The CDR3 extends over 15 amino acids. Germline V gene data show CDR1 as NSQYPW and CDR2 as LRSPGD (reference sequence). The sequenced CDR3 bases are TGCACCTGCAGTGCAGAAGGGGACAGGGGAACA. Protein product: CTCSAEGDRGT. The whole CDR3 sequence is CTCSAEGDRGTEVFF.